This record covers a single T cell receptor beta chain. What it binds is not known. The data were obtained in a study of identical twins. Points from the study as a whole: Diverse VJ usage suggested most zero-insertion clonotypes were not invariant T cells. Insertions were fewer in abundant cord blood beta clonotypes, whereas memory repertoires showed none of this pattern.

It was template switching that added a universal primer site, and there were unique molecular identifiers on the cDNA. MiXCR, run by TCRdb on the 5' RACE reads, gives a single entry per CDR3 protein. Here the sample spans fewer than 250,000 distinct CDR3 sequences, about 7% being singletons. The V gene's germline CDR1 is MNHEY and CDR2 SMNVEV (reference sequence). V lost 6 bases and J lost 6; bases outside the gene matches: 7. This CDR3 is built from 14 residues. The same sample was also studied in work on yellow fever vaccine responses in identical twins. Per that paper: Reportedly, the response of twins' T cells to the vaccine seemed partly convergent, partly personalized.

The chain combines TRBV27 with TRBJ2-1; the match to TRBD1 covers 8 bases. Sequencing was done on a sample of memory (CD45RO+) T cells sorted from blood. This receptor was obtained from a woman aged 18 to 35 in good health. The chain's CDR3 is CASRGTGTPNEQFF. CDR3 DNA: TGTGCCAGCAGGGGGACAGGCACTCCCAATGAGCAGTTCTTC.